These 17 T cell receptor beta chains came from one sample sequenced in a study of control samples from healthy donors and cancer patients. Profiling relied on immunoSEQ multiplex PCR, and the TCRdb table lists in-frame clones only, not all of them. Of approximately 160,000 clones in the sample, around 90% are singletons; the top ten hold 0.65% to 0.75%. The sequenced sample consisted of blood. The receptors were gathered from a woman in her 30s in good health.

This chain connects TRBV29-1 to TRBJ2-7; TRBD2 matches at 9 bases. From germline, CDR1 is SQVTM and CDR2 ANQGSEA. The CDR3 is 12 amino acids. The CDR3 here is CSASGVSYEQYF. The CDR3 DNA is TGCAGTGCTAGCGGGGTCTCCTACGAGCAGTACTTC.

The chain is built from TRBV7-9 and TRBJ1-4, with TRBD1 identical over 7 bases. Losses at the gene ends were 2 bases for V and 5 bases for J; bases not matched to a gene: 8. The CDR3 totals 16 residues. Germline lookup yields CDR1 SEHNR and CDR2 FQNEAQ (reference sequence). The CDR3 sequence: CASSLWSGTENEKLFF. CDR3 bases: TGTGCCAGCAGCTTATGGTCTGGGACAGAGAATGAAAAACTGTTTTTT.

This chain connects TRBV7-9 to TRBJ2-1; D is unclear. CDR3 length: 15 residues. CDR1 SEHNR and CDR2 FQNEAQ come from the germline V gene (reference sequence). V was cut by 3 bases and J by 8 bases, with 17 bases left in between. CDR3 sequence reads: CASSFPGRPADEQFF. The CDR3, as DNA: TGTGCCAGCAGCTTCCCCGGCCGCCCGGCGGATGAGCAGTTCTTC.

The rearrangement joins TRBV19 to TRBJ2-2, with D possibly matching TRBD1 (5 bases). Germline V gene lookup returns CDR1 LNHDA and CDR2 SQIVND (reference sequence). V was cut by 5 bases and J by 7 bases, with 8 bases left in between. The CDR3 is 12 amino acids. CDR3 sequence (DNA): TGTGCCAGTAGTCAGGGAAGCGGGGAGCTGTTTTTT. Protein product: CASSQGSGELFF.

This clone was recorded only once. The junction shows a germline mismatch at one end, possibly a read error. The CDR3 reads CANSLGLAGPQGTQYF. CDR3 nucleotide sequence: TGTGCCAACAGCTTAGGACTAGCGGGGCCCCAAGGGACCCAGTACTTC. The genes are TRBV7-2 and TRBJ2-5; 12 nucleotides align to TRBD2. The CDR3 is 16 residues long. Germline CDR1 and CDR2: SGHTA and FQGNSA.

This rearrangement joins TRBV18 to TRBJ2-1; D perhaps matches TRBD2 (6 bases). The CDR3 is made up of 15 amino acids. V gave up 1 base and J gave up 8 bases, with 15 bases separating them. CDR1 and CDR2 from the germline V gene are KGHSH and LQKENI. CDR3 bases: TGTGCCAGCTCACCACTCGGGAGAAACTCTGATGAGCAGTTCTTC. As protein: CASSPLGRNSDEQFF.

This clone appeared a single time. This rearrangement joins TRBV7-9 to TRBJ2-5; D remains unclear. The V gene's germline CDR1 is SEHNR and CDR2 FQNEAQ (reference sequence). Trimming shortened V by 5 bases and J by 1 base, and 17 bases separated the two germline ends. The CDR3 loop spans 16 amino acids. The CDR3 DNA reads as TGTGCCAGCAGCGACCCCTTAGGCCGCCGCCAAGAGACCCAGTACTTC. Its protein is CASSDPLGRRQETQYF.

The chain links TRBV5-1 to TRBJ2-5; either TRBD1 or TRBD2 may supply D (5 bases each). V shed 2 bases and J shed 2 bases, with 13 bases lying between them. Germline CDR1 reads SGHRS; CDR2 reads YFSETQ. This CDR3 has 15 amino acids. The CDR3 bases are TGCGCCAGCAGCTTCCGGGGACCCTTACAAGAGACCCAGTACTTC. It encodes CASSFRGPLQETQYF.

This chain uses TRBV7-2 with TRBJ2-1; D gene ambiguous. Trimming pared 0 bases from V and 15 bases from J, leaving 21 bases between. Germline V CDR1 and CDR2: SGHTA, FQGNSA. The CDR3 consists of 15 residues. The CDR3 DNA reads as TGTGCCAGCAGCTTAGCGGTAGGGAATAGGGCTGATCCGTTCTTC. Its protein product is CASSLAVGNRADPFF.

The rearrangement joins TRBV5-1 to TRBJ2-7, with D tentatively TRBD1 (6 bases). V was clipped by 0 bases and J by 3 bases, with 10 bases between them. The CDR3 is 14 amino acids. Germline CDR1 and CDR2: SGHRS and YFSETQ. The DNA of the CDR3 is TGCGCCAGCAGCTTGGCGGTAGGGGGCTACGAGCAGTACTTC. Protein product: CASSLAVGGYEQYF.

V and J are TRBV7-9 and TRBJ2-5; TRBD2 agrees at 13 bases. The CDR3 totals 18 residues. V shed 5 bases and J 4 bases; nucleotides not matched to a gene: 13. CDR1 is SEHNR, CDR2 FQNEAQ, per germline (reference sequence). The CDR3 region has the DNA TGTGCCAGCAGCCTAACCCGAGGACTAGCGGGAGTATCAGAGACCCAGTACTTC. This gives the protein CASSLTRGLAGVSETQYF.

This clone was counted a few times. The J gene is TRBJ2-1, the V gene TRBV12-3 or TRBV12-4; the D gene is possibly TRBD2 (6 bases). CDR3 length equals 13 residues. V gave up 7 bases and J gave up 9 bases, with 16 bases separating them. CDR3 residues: CASTRDSPGEQFF. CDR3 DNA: TGTGCCAGCACCCGGGACTCCCCGGGTGAGCAGTTCTTC.

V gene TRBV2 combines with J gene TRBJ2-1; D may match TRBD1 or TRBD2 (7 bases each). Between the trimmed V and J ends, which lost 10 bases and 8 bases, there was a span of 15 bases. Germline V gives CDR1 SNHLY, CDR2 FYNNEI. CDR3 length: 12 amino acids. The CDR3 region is CATRGGADEQFF. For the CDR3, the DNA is TGTGCCACCAGGGGGGGGGCGGATGAGCAGTTCTTC.

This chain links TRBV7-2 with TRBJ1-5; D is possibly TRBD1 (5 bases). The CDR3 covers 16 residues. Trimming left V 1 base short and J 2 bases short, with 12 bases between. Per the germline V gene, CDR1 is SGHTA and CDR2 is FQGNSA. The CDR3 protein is CASSLVGAGGNQPQHF. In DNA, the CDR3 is TGTGCCAGCAGCTTAGTAGGGGCTGGCGGCAATCAGCCCCAGCATTTT.

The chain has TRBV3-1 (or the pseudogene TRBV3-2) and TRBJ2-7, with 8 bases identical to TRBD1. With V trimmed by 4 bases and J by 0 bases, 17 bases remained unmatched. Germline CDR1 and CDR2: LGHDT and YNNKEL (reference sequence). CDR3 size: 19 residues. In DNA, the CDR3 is TGTGCCAGCAGCCCACGCCGGGACAGGAGGCGTACCCTCTCCTACGAGCAGTACTTC. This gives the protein CASSPRRDRRRTLSYEQYF.

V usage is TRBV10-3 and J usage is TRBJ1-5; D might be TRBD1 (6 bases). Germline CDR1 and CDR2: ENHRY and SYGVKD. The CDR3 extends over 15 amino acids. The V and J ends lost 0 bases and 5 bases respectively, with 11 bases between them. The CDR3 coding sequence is TGTGCCATCAGTGAGTCGTCACAGGGACATCAGCCCCAGCATTTT. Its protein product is CAISESSQGHQPQHF.

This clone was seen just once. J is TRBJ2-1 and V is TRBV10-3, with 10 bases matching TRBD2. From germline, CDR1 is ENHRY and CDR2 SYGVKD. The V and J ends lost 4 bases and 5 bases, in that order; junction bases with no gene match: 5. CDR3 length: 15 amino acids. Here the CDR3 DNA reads TGTGCCATCAGTGCCTCTAGCGGGAGTAACAATGAGCAGTTCTTC. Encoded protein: CAISASSGSNNEQFF.